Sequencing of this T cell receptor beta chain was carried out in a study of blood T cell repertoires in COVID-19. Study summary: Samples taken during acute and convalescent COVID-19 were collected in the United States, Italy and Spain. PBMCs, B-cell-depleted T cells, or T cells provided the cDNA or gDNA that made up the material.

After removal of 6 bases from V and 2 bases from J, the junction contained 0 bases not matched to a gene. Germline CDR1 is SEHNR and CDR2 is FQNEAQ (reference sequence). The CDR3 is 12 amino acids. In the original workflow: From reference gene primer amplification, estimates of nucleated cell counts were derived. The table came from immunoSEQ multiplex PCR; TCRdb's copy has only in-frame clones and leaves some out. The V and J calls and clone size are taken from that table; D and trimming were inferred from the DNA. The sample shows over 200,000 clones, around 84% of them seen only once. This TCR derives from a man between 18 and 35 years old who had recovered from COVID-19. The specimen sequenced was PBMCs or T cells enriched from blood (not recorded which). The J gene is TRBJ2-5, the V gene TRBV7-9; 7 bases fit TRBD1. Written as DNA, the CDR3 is TGTGCCAGCAGACAGGGGCAAGAGACCCAGTACTTC. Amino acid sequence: CASRQGQETQYF. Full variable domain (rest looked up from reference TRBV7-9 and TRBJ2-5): DTGVSQNPRHKITKRGQNVTFRCDPISEHNRLYWYRQTLGQGPEFLTYFQNEAQLEKSRLLSDRFSAERPKGSFSTLEIQRTEQGDSAMYLCASRQGQETQYFGPGTRLLVL.